Here is one T cell receptor (beta chain) with its context. The assay was immunoSEQ multiplex PCR, and TCRdb's table has in-frame clones only and misses some. The repertoire consists of about 660,000 clones, with over 75% occurring once and the leading ten covering approximately 0.011%. This entry comes from a study of shared T cell receptors in the human thymus. The CDR3 consists of 15 residues. Deletions cut 1 base from V and 3 bases from J, with 11 bases between. Germline CDR1 SGHNT, CDR2 YYREEE (reference sequence). These data are also associated with another study on human thymus T cells. That paper states: Donors consisted of healthy Finnish infants (having corrective surgery for congenital heart defects). Thymus was obtained from resections taken during corrective heart surgery. Gene usage for V and J segments appeared biased in thymic and blood repertoires. Among unrelated individuals, related research reported thymic repertoires that overlapped highly.

This receptor was taken from a boy younger than two with a congenital heart defect. The sequenced material came from thymocytes. The chain recombines TRBV5-4 with TRBJ2-1, with a weak D call TRBD1 (5 bases). DNA for the CDR3: TGTGCCAGCAGCTTGCCAGACAGAGACTACAATGAGCAGTTCTTC. Protein: CASSLPDRDYNEQFF. Using reference TRBV5-4 and TRBJ2-1 for the parts outside the CDR3, the full variable domain is ETGVTQSPTHLIKTRGQQVTLRCSSQSGHNTVSWYQQALGQGPQFIFQYYREEENGRGNFPPRFSGLQFPNYSSELNVNALELDDSALYLCASSLPDRDYNEQFFGPGTRLTVL.